This T cell receptor (beta chain) was observed in a study of OX40 agonist ivuxolimab in advanced cancers. Looking at the study overall: With ivuxolimab, an agonistic anti-OX40 (CD134) antibody, patients were treated. Study-wide points: Clonal expansion in partial responders at 0.1-3.0 mg/kg ranked among the lowest. Relative to CD4+, CD8+ T cells held more expanded clones on average.

Details on this clone: Its antigen is undetermined.

The method was immunoSEQ multiplex PCR; TCRdb's version includes in-frame clones alone and lacks a portion of them. The repertoire holds fewer than 70,000 clones, with under 90% as singletons. The germline V gene has CDR1 SEHNR and CDR2 FQNEAQ (reference sequence). CDR3 size: 13 residues. The germline V and J ends were trimmed by 5 bases and 5 bases, with 10 bases remaining between them. The specimen comprised CD4+ or CD8+ T cells sorted from blood, sampled in a trial of the OX40 agonist ivuxolimab. This sequence joins TRBV7-9 and TRBJ2-1, with D perhaps TRBD1 (5 bases). This clonotype originated in an adult with an advanced solid tumor such as melanoma, head and neck, liver or kidney cancer. The chain's CDR3 is CASSQIRDNEQFF. The CDR3 DNA is TGTGCCAGCAGCCAAATCAGGGACAATGAGCAGTTCTTC.